A single sample gave rise to the 6 T cell receptor beta chains below, sequenced in a study of molecular identifiers for immune sequencing clone quantification. TCRdb recomputed calls from the PCR reads with MiXCR, one row per CDR3 protein. This table holds some 590,000 distinct CDR3 sequences, 25% found once. The sample consisted of naive CD8+ T cells from blood, with Jurkat cell RNA spiked in. The sample's subset: FACS-sorted CD8+CD4-CCR7+CD45RA+ naive T cells. All receptors derive from a human donor in good health. Some libraries in this study had Jurkat cell RNA spiked in.

This clonotype was seen ten or more times. The V call is TRBV5-4, the J call TRBJ2-5, with 9 nucleotides matching TRBD1. The CDR3 totals 16 residues. Trimming at V came to 0 bases and at J to 1 base, leaving 4 bases not matched to a gene. Germline V gene lookup returns CDR1 SGHNT and CDR2 YYREEE (reference sequence). CDR3 sequence: CASSLAWDRAQETQYF. The CDR3, as DNA: TGTGCCAGCAGCTTGGCCTGGGACAGGGCCCAAGAGACCCAGTACTTC.

This clonotype was recorded many times. The CDR3 coding sequence is TGTGCCAGCAGCCGGAAAGGGGAGATTGAAAAACTGTTTTTT. Protein: CASSRKGEIEKLFF. This chain links TRBV5-4 with TRBJ1-4; D may be TRBD1 (5 bases). This CDR3 comprises 14 residues. The V end lost 4 bases, the J end lost 7 bases, and 14 bases lay between the germline ends. Germline V CDR1 and CDR2: SGHNT, YYREEE (reference sequence).

The V call is TRBV4-1, the J call TRBJ2-7; D is unresolved. This CDR3 has 13 residues. Trimming cost V 8 bases and J 4 bases, with 15 bases left between them. CDR1 and CDR2 (germline): MGHRA, YSYEKL. Here the CDR3 reads CASGYDMEYEQYF. The CDR3, as DNA: TGCGCCAGCGGATACGACATGGAGTACGAGCAGTACTTC.

This clonotype was recorded at least ten times. The V gene is TRBV21-1, the J gene TRBJ1-1. TRBV21-1 is labeled a pseudogene. The CDR3 covers 13 residues. The CDR3 loop reads CASSKGPRVEAFF. DNA for the CDR3: TGTGCCAGCAGCAAGGGTCCAAGAGTAGAAGCTTTCTTT.

This clonotype was recorded at least ten times. This chain links TRBV30 with TRBJ2-6; no clear D gene. Looked up from germline, CDR1 is GTSNPN and CDR2 is SVGIG (reference sequence). V lost 5 bases and J 0 bases, leaving 8 bases between the germline ends. The CDR3 loop spans 14 amino acids. CDR3 protein: CAWDTGSGANVLTF. The CDR3 region has the DNA TGTGCCTGGGACACCGGCTCTGGGGCCAACGTCCTGACTTTC.

V is TRBV4-3 and J is TRBJ1-5; no clear D. Between the trimmed V and J ends, which lost 0 bases and 6 bases, there was a span of 12 bases. The CDR3 is 15 residues long. CDR1 and CDR2 (germline): LGHNA, YSLEER. The CDR3 DNA sequence: TGCGCCAGCAGCCAAGATCAAGGGTATGCTCAGCCCCAGCATTTT. It yields the protein CASSQDQGYAQPQHF.